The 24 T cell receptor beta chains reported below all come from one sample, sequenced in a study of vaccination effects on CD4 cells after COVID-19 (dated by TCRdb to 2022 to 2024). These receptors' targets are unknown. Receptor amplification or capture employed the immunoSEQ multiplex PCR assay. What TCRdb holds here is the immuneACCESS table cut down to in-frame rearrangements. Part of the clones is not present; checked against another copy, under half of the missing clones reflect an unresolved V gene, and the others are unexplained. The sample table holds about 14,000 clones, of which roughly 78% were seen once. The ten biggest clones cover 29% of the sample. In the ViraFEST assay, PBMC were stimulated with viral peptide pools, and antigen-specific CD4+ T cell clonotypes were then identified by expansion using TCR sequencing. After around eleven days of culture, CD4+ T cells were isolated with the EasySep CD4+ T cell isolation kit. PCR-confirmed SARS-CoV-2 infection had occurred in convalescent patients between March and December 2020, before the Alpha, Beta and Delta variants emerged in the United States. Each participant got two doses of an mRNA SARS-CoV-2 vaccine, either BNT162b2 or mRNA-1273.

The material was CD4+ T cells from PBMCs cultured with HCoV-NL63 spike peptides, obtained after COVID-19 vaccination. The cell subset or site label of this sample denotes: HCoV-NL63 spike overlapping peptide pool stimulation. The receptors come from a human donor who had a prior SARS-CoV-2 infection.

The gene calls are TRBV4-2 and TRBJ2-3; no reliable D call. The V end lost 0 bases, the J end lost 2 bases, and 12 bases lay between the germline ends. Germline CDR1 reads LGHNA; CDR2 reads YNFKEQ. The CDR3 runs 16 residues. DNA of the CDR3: TGTGCCAGCAGCCAAGATTATGGTGGTATCACAGATACGCAGTATTTT. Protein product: CASSQDYGGITDTQYF.

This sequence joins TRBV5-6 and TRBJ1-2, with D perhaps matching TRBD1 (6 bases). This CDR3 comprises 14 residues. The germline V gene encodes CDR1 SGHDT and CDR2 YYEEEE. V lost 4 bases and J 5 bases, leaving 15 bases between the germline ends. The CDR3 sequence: CASSPAEQGYGYTF. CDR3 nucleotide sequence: TGTGCCAGCAGCCCGGCGGAGCAGGGGTATGGCTACACCTTC. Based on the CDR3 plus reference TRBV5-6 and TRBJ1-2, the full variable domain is DAGVTQSPTHLIKTRGQQVTLRCSPKSGHDTVSWYQQALGQGPQFIFQYYEEEERQRGNFPDRFSGHQFPNYSSELNVNALLLGDSALYLCASSPAEQGYGYTFGSGTRLTVV.

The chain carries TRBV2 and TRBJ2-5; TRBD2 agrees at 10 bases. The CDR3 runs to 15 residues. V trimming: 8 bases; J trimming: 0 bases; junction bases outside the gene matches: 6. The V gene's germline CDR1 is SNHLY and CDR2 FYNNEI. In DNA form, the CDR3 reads TGTGCCAGCCGCCCGACTAGCGGGTACCAAGAGACCCAGTACTTC. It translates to CASRPTSGYQETQYF.

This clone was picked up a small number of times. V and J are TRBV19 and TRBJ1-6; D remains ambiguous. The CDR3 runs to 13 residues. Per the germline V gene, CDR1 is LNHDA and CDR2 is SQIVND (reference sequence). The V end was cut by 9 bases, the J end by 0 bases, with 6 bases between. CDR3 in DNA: TGTGCCAGCGCCGGCTCCTATAATTCACCCCTCCACTTT. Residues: CASAGSYNSPLHF.

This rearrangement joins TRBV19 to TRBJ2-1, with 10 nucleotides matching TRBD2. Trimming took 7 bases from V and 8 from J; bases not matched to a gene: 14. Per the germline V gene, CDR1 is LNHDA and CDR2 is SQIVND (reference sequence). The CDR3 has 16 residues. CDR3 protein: CASKEREGQIVDEQFF. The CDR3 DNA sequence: TGTGCCAGTAAAGAGCGGGAGGGCCAAATAGTGGATGAGCAGTTCTTC.

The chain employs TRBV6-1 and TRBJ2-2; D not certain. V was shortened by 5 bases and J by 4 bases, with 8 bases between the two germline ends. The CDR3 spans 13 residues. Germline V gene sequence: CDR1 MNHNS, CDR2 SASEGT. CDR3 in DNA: TGTGCCAGCAGTTCCTTGACCACCGGGGAGCTGTTTTTT. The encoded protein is CASSSLTTGELFF.

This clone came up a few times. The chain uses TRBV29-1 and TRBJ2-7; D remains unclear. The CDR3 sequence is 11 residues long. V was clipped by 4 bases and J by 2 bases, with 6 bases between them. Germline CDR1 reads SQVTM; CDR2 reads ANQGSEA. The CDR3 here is CSVVTTYEQYF. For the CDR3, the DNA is TGCAGCGTTGTCACGACCTACGAGCAGTACTTC.

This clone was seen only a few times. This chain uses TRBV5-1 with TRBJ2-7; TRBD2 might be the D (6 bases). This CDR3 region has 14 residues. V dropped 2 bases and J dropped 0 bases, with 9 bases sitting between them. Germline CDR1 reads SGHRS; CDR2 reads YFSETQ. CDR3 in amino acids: CASSFRETSYEQYF. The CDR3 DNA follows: TGCGCCAGCAGCTTCCGGGAGACCTCCTACGAGCAGTACTTC.

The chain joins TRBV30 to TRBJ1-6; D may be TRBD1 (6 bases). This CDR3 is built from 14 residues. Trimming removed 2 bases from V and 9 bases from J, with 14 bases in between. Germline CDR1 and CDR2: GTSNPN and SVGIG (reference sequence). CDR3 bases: TGTGCCTGGAGTTTGAGGGGGGCGACTTCACCCCTCCACTTT. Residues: CAWSLRGATSPLHF.

The CDR3 loop is CASSLNRDTPSGNTIYF. CDR3 in DNA: TGCGCCAGCAGCTTAAACCGGGACACACCCTCTGGAAACACCATATATTTT. The chain links TRBV5-1 to TRBJ1-3; tentative D call: TRBD1 (6 bases). The CDR3 is 17 residues long. Germline CDR1 reads SGHRS; CDR2 reads YFSETQ. Trimming removed 2 bases from V and 0 bases from J, with 15 bases in between.

CDR3 DNA sequence: TGTGCCAGCAGCGTAGGAGAGGGCCCGGAGACCCAGTACTTC. As protein: CASSVGEGPETQYF. This chain uses TRBV9 with TRBJ2-5; tentative D call: TRBD2 (5 bases). V lost 0 bases, J lost 5 bases, and 11 bases lay in between. CDR3 length: 14 amino acids. The V gene's germline CDR1 is SGDLS and CDR2 YYNGEE.

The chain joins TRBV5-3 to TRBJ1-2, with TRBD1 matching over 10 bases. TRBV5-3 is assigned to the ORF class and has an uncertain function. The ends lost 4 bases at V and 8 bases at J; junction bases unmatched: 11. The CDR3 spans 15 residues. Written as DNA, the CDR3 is TGTGCCAGAAGCCCGAGGGACAGGGGAACAGGCGGCTACACCTTC. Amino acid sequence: CARSPRDRGTGGYTF.

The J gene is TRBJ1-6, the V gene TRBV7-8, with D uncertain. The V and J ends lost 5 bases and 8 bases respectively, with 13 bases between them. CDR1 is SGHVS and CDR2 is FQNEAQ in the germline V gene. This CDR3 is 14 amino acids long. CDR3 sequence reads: CASSLDGQYSPLHF. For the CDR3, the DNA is TGTGCCAGCAGCCTAGACGGGCAGTATTCACCCCTCCACTTT.

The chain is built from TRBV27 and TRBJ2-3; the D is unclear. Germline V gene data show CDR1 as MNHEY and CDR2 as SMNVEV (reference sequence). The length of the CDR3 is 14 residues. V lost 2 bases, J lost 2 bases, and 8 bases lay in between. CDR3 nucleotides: TGTGCCAGCAGTTTACTCGCAGTCACAGATACGCAGTATTTT. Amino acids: CASSLLAVTDTQYF.

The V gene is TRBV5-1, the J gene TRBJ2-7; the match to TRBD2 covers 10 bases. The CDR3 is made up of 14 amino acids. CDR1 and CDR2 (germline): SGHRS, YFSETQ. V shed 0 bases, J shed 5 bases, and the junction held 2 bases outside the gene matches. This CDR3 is CASSLERGGDEQYF. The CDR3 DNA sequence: TGCGCCAGCAGCTTGGAGCGGGGGGGCGACGAGCAGTACTTC. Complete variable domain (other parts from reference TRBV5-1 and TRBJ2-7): KAGVTQTPRYLIKTRGQQVTLSCSPISGHRSVSWYQQTPGQGLQFLFEYFSETQRNKGNFPGRFSGRQFSNSRSEMNVSTLELGDSALYLCASSLERGGDEQYFGPGTRLTVT.

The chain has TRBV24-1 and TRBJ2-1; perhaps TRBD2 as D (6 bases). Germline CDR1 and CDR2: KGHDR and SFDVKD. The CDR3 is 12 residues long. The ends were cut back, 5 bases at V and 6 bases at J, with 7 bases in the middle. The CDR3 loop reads CATSGRGNEQFF. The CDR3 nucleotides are TGTGCCACCAGTGGGAGGGGCAATGAGCAGTTCTTC.

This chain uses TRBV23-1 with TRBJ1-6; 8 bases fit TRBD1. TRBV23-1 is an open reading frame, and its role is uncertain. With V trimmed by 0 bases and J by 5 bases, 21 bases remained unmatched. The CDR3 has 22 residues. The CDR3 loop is CASSQSAPEPDRERGNNSPLHF. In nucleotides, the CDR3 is TGCGCCAGCAGTCAATCGGCCCCCGAACCGGACAGGGAGCGGGGCAATAATTCACCCCTCCACTTT.

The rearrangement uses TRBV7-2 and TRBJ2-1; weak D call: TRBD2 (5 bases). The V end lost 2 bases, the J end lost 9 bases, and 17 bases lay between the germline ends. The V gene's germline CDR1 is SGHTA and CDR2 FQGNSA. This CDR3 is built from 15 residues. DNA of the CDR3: TGTGCCAGCAGCTTAAGAGGCGGAGGCGGTGTTGAGCAGTTCTTC. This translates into CASSLRGGGGVEQFF.

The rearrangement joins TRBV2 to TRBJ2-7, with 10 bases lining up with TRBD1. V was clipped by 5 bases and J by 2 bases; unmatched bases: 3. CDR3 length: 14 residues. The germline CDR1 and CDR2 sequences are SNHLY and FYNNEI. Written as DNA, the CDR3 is TGTGCCAGCAGTCGGGACAGGGGACCCTACGAGCAGTACTTC. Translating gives CASSRDRGPYEQYF.

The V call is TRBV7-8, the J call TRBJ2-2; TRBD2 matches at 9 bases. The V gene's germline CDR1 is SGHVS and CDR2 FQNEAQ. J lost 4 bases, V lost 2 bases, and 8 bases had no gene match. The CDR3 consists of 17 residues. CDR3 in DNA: TGTGCCAGCAGCTTATCCCGACTAGCGGCTGGCACCGGGGAGCTGTTTTTT. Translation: CASSLSRLAAGTGELFF.

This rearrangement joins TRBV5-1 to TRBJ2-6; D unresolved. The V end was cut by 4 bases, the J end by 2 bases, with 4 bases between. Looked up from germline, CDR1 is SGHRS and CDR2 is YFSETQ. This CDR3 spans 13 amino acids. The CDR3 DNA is TGCGCCAGCAGCCGCCCTGGGGCCAACGTCCTGACTTTC. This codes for CASSRPGANVLTF. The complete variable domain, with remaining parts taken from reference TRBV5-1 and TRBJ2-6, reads KAGVTQTPRYLIKTRGQQVTLSCSPISGHRSVSWYQQTPGQGLQFLFEYFSETQRNKGNFPGRFSGRQFSNSRSEMNVSTLELGDSALYLCASSRPGANVLTFGAGSRLTVL.

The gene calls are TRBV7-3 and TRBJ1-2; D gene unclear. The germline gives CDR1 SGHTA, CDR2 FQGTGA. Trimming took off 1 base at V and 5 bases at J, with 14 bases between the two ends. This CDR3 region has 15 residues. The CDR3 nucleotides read TGTGCCAGCAGCTTAAGTACGGGGTTAAGATATGGCTACACCTTC. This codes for CASSLSTGLRYGYTF.

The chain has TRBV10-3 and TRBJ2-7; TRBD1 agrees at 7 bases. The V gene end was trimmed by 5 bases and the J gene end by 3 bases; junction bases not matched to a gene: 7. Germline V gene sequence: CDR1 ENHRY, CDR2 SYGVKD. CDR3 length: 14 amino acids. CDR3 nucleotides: TGTGCCATCAGTAACCGGGACAGTCACTACGAGCAGTACTTC. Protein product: CAISNRDSHYEQYF.

The CDR3 region is CASSPGSAGELAGELFF. CDR3 DNA: TGTGCCAGCTCACCGGGTTCTGCGGGAGAATTGGCCGGGGAGCTGTTTTTT. The chain employs TRBV18 and TRBJ2-2; TRBD2 matches 7 bases. Unmatched junction bases numbered 13, after V lost 3 bases and J lost 6 bases. The germline gives CDR1 KGHSH, CDR2 LQKENI. This CDR3 has 17 amino acids.